The 3 T cell receptor beta chains presented below share a single source sample, sequenced in a study of beta chain features in type 1 diabetes. Study observations and caveats: Across all four CD4+ subsets, people with type 1 diabetes showed modestly shorter TCRB CDR3s.

cDNA synthesis used the whole RNA isolate, giving expressed TCRB sequences. Measured with immunoSEQ multiplex PCR; TCRdb has only the in-frame clones, and not every one. The sample includes around 160,000 clones, roughly 9% seen only once; the top ten take around 0.64%. Their antigens remain unidentified. Sequencing was done on a sample of central memory CD4+ T cells from blood. The receptors stem from a woman aged 30 to 39 with type 1 diabetes.

The gene calls are TRBV11-3 and TRBJ1-5, with 8 nucleotides matching TRBD1. This CDR3 region has 15 residues. With 6 bases clipped from V and 3 bases from J, the junction kept 7 bases outside the gene matches. Germline lookup yields CDR1 SGHNT and CDR2 YENEEA. In DNA form, the CDR3 reads TGTGCCAGCAGTCTTACAGGGGGTTCCAATCAGCCCCAGCATTTT. It specifies CASSLTGGSNQPQHF. Based on the CDR3 plus reference TRBV11-3 and TRBJ1-5, the full variable domain is EAGVVQSPRYKIIEKKQPVAFWCNPISGHNTLYWYLQNLGQGPELLIRYENEEAVDDSQLPKDRFSAERLKGVDSTLKIQPAELGDSAVYLCASSLTGGSNQPQHFGDGTRLSIL.

A few counts support this clone. The chain combines TRBV11-2 with TRBJ1-2; the match to TRBD1 covers 7 bases. Per germline, CDR1 SGHAT and CDR2 FQNNGV. V lost 8 bases and J lost 5; bases outside the gene matches: 11. The CDR3 is made up of 14 amino acids. As DNA, the CDR3 is TGTGCCAGCGATTCTAAGGGGGCTGGGTATGGCTACACCTTC. Translating gives CASDSKGAGYGYTF.

This clone was counted between two and nine times. V is TRBV30 and J is TRBJ2-1; 10 bases fit TRBD2. Germline V CDR1 and CDR2: GTSNPN, SVGIG (reference sequence). Germline trimming cut 5 bases from V and 4 bases from J; bases unmatched to any gene: 2. The CDR3 loop spans 13 amino acids. CDR3 sequence reads: CAWATSGYNEQFF. The CDR3 DNA follows: TGTGCCTGGGCGACTAGCGGGTACAATGAGCAGTTCTTC. Variable domain in full (rest from reference TRBV30 and TRBJ2-1): SQTIHQWPATLVQPVGSPLSLECTVEGTSNPNLYWYRQAAGRGLQLLFYSVGIGQISSEVPQNLSASRPQDRQFILSSKKLLLSDSGFYLCAWATSGYNEQFFGPGTRLTVL.